This T cell receptor (beta chain) was documented in a study of T cells in Graves' hyperthyroidism and ophthalmopathy (dated 2019 in TCRdb). As for the study more broadly: Peripheral blood was collected at initial diagnosis, before any treatment. TCR V-J signatures able to tell the groups apart were searched for in a discovery cohort of some 100 patients, of whom 40 to 45 had Graves' ophthalmopathy and about 60 had stable Graves' hyperthyroidism. Prospective prediction of ophthalmopathy was tested in an independent validation cohort of some 19 hyperthyroidism patients and 17 patients who later progressed to ophthalmopathy. The roughly 99 discovery patients were divided at random into training and test sets in a 7:3 ratio. In addition, the study compared T-cell repertoires in thyroid tissue and in blood from several Graves' hyperthyroidism patients. Once sampling was done, hyperthyroidism patients were given methimazole at a starting dose of 30 mg daily, whereas ophthalmopathy patients were given high-dose intravenous methylprednisolone. The paper describes TCR Vbeta CDR3 sequencing of 135 peripheral blood samples, made up of under 50 ophthalmopathy patients, 70 to 75 hyperthyroidism patients and around 17 progressor patients.

Amplification of TCR beta CDR3 regions was carried out from RNA transcripts. A first-round RT-PCR of the TCR CDR3 used the HTBI primer set with the Qiagen OneStep RT-PCR kit. The libraries were constructed in a second round of multiplex PCR and then size-selected and purified. Paired-end sequencing of the libraries was performed with 100 bp reads on an Illumina HiSeq2000. Concerning the study's data processing: SOAPnuke was used to process the raw data, with reads discarded if the reads contained adapters or uncalled bases, had a mean Phred below 15, or lacked an exact constant-primer or identifier match. COPE v1.2.5 was used to merge high-quality paired reads, and clonotypes were defined as unique nucleotide sequences. MiTCR v1.1 was used to align the clonotypes against IMGT TRBV, TRBD and TRBJ reference segments. The analysis was restricted to V-J combinations with a frequency above 0.0001, which together covered just over 98% of the repertoires. The TCS score was defined as F50 (clonal expansion) divided by E x V (chaos), with BLOSUM62-based TCRdist calculated between CDR3 peptides within each V-J. Welch's t-statistics and random forest reduced around 550 V-J features to 13, which were used in a naive Bayes classifier (R e1071). TCRdb redid the processing of the public reads, applying fastp at Q25 and MiXCR, and retained in-frame beta chains. For every CDR3 protein sequence, its rows merge into one entry that carries the most common genes and DNA. TCRdb's processing, not the study's, gives the V and J calls here. The sample data list around 350,000 distinct CDR3 sequences, and about a fifth of these were observed just once. The top ten clonotypes cover roughly 3.5% of the sample.

The research as a whole found: During validation, the model predicted progression to ophthalmopathy a median of approximately six months ahead of onset, with roughly 65% sensitivity and almost 75% specificity. In cross-validation, a model built on a 13 V-J signature told ophthalmopathy apart from stable hyperthyroidism with just under 90% sensitivity and about 81% specificity, and in testing the same model reached 80%/75%. Sample size was not statistically predetermined, and investigators were not blinded to group allocation. Most expanded thyroid clonotypes (frequency above 0.001) were also found in blood, which suggests that blood repertoires may mirror thyroid immune responses.

The sample holds many counts of this clonotype. Which antigen it targets is not known. No qualities accompany the bases; no much larger clone lies one base away. A patient counted as having stable Graves' hyperthyroidism if no progression to ophthalmopathy occurred over 18 months of follow-up. The hyperthyroidism patients were between 18 and 65 years old and newly diagnosed, with a disease duration of less than 2 months. Patients with uncontrolled infections, other autoimmune diseases, pregnancy or lactation were excluded. Diagnoses were based on clinical symptoms, serum thyroxine and TRAb, thyroid ultrasound and orbital computed tomography. Ficoll-Paque density gradient centrifugation was used to isolate PBMCs from 9.5 to 10 ml of fresh peripheral blood. Total RNA was extracted using Trizol reagent, and RNA quality was assessed on an Agilent 2100 Bioanalyzer. V is pared back by 3 bases and J by 3 bases, with 15 bases lying between the germline termini. Counted from cysteine to phenylalanine, this CDR3 has 14 amino acids. CDR3 DNA is the only sequence kept; it has 42 bases, read in frame from the first base. The germline V gene (reference sequence) supplies CDR1 DFQATT and CDR2 SNEGSKA.

The sample was blood. This sequence was found in a young woman with Graves' hyperthyroidism. The chain employs TRBV20-1 and TRBJ2-7; perhaps TRBD2 is the D gene, with 5 bases matching. The CDR3 reads CSARARALGYEQYF. In nucleotides, the sequence is TGCAGTGCTAGGGCGCGGGCCCTCGGCTACGAGCAGTACTTC.